The 17 T cell receptor beta chains below were found in one sample sequenced in a study of metastatic and nonmetastatic thyroid tumors. Prior to thyroid surgery, none of the patients had received any treatment. Through MiXCR, TCRdb re-clonotyped the PCR reads. The sample has some 20,000 clones; around 9.9% are singletons. Sequences were obtained from blood. Source of these receptors: a female donor with papillary thyroid cancer or a benign thyroid nodule (not recorded which). Some clones in this sample may be carry-over from other donors' samples.

This clone has at least ten counts. The chain couples TRBV28 to TRBJ1-1; D is uncertain. V lost 6 bases to trimming and J lost 9 bases, with 14 bases between them. This CDR3 is built from 12 residues. CDR1 and CDR2 (germline): MDHEN, SYDVKM. In DNA, the CDR3 is TGTGCCAGCAGAGAAAAGGGCAGCAAAGCTTTCTTT. This encodes CASREKGSKAFF.

In its sample, this clone is medium-sized. The gene calls are TRBV6-2 or TRBV6-3 and TRBJ2-7; D remains ambiguous. Trimming stripped 0 bases from V and 0 bases from J, with 12 bases between. The germline gives CDR1 MNHEY, CDR2 SVGEGT. This CDR3 has 16 amino acids. CDR3 amino acids: CASSYSTTQSSYEQYF. The CDR3 DNA reads TGTGCCAGCAGTTACTCCACTACCCAGAGCTCCTACGAGCAGTACTTC.

V is TRBV28 and J is TRBJ2-1, with 8 bases fitting TRBD2. There are 14 residues in the CDR3. Germline V CDR1 and CDR2: MDHEN, SYDVKM. V dropped 8 bases and J dropped 4; count of bases not matched to a gene: 7. DNA of the CDR3: TGTGCCAGCTGGGCGAGCGGGGGATACAATGAGCAGTTCTTC. Translated, it gives CASWASGGYNEQFF.

A few counts support this clone. One end of the junction varies from germline; a read error may be responsible. V usage is TRBV6-1 and J usage is TRBJ1-1, with D perhaps matching TRBD1 (5 bases). Germline values: CDR1 MNHNS, CDR2 SASEGT. This CDR3 comprises 14 residues. The CDR3 loop is CASRSRVLRTEAFF. In DNA form, the CDR3 reads TGTGCCAGCAGATCCAGGGTGTTGCGCACTGAAGCCTTCTTT.

Details on this clone: Given a much more abundant clone one base away, this may be a read error. The chain joins TRBV11-2 to TRBJ2-5; no clear D. Trimming pared 4 bases from V and 3 bases from J, leaving 15 bases between. Germline loops: CDR1 SGHAT, CDR2 FQNNGV. This CDR3 has 15 residues. CDR3 in DNA: TGTGCCAGCAGCTCCCTGGCCGTGGCCAAAGAGACCCAGTACTTC. This translates into CASSSLAVAKETQYF.

The chain uses TRBV9 and TRBJ2-3; 11 nucleotides align to TRBD2. The junction had 11 bases not matched to a gene; V was cut back by 1 base and J by 4 bases. CDR1 and CDR2 from the germline V gene are SGDLS and YYNGEE. The CDR3 sequence is 18 residues long. CDR3 bases: TGTGCCAGCAGCGTATTTAGCGGGAGGGCCCAGAGGTCAGATACGCAGTATTTT. Amino acids: CASSVFSGRAQRSDTQYF.

Ten or more counts support this clone. The sample carries other DNA sequences with the same CDR3. The V call is TRBV7-2, the J call TRBJ1-2; unclear D gene. The CDR3 extends over 15 amino acids. V lost 5 bases and J lost 2, with 15 bases in between. In germline, CDR1 is SGHTA, CDR2 FQGNSA. The CDR3 region is CASSGGRAENYGYTF. DNA for the CDR3: TGTGCCAGCAGCGGAGGGCGGGCGGAAAACTATGGCTACACCTTC.

This clone was recorded at least ten times. This sequence joins TRBV7-9 and TRBJ2-3; possible D gene TRBD2, 5 bases. CDR3 length: 14 residues. Trimming took off 6 bases at V and 0 bases at J, with 10 bases between the two ends. Germline V gene data show CDR1 as SEHNR and CDR2 as FQNEAQ (reference sequence). The CDR3 region is CASRWEPSTDTQYF. CDR3 in DNA: TGTGCCAGCAGGTGGGAGCCTAGCACAGATACGCAGTATTTT. Combining the CDR3 with reference TRBV7-9 and TRBJ2-3 gives the whole variable domain DTGVSQNPRHKITKRGQNVTFRCDPISEHNRLYWYRQTLGQGPEFLTYFQNEAQLEKSRLLSDRFSAERPKGSFSTLEIQRTEQGDSAMYLCASRWEPSTDTQYFGPGTRLTVL.

This clone was recorded many times. Within the sample, other DNA sequences also encode this same CDR3. The chain links TRBV11-1 to TRBJ1-1; 12 bases are shared with TRBD1. The CDR3 has 16 residues. Germline V CDR1 and CDR2: SGHAT, FQDESV (reference sequence). With 5 bases clipped from V and 4 bases from J, the junction kept 8 bases outside the gene matches. The CDR3 sequence: CASSVGDRGRGTEAFF. CDR3 in DNA: TGTGCCAGCAGCGTAGGGGACAGGGGGCGCGGCACTGAAGCTTTCTTT.

The sample holds many counts of this clone. The V and J genes are TRBV20-1 and TRBJ1-4, with 8 bases aligning to TRBD1. This CDR3 spans 16 amino acids. Losses at the gene ends were 0 bases for V and 4 bases for J; bases not matched to a gene: 7. Germline lookup yields CDR1 DFQATT and CDR2 SNEGSKA (reference sequence). CDR3 nucleotide sequence: TGCAGTGCTAGAGACCCGAGGACAGGGAATAATGAAAAACTGTTTTTT. Its protein is CSARDPRTGNNEKLFF.

This clone was seen ten or more times. The chain recombines TRBV5-1 with TRBJ1-4; 12 bases are shared with TRBD1. The CDR3 consists of 16 residues. The germline gives CDR1 SGHRS, CDR2 YFSETQ. V was pared by 4 bases and J by 6 bases, with 7 bases of the junction left unmatched. CDR3 in DNA: TGCGCCAGCAGCGAAAGGGACAGGGGGCTTGATGAAAAACTGTTTTTT. This translates into CASSERDRGLDEKLFF.

Only a few counts were recorded for this clone. This could be a read error, since a much larger clone is one nucleotide away. The gene calls are TRBV20-1 and TRBJ2-1; no clear D gene. Trimming removed 0 bases from V and 10 bases from J, with 7 bases in between. The germline gives CDR1 DFQATT, CDR2 SNEGSKA (reference sequence). The CDR3 has 11 amino acids. CDR3 sequence (DNA): TGCAGTGCTAGAGAGGGATCGGAGCAGTTCTTC. Protein product: CSAREGSEQFF.

Many counts were recorded for this clone. This may come from a read error, since a much larger clone is one base off. Other DNA sequences in the same sample also yield this CDR3. The chain links TRBV6-1 to TRBJ2-7, with D uncertain. This CDR3 comprises 11 residues. Germline CDR1 reads MNHNS; CDR2 reads SASEGT. The CDR3 region has the DNA TGTGCCAGCAGTTTTCGTTCGAAGCAGTATTTC. This codes for CASSFRSKQYF.

This clone was observed at least ten times. The V and J genes are TRBV11-3 and TRBJ2-7; TRBD1 is a possible D gene (5 bases). The germline V and J ends were trimmed by 5 bases and 1 base, with 9 bases remaining between them. This CDR3 is built from 13 residues. Germline V gives CDR1 SGHNT, CDR2 YENEEA. CDR3 residues: CASSPQGSYEQYF. For the CDR3, the DNA is TGTGCCAGCAGCCCCCAGGGTTCCTACGAGCAGTACTTC.

This clone was seen many times. J is TRBJ1-1 and V is TRBV12-5; no definite D call. The CDR3 has 13 amino acids. Trimming shortened V by 1 base and J by 0 bases, and 3 bases separated the two germline ends. Germline-derived CDR1 and CDR2 are LGHNT and FRNRAP. The CDR3 coding sequence is TGTGCTAGTGGTTTGGCTATGAACACTGAAGCTTTCTTT. Translating gives CASGLAMNTEAFF.

The sample holds many counts of this clone. The chain joins TRBV2 to TRBJ1-1; a weak D match, TRBD1 (5 bases). Trimming stripped 6 bases from V and 0 bases from J, with 14 bases between. CDR1 is SNHLY, CDR2 FYNNEI, per germline. CDR3 length: 15 residues. CDR3 sequence (DNA): TGTGCCAGCAGGCGGGGCCGAAAAGTGAACACTGAAGCTTTCTTT. Encoded protein: CASRRGRKVNTEAFF.

This clone has a count of ten or more. This rearrangement joins TRBV5-4 to TRBJ1-5; D remains unclear. V was pared by 5 bases and J by 2 bases, with 14 bases between. The CDR3 sequence is 15 residues long. Germline CDR1 is SGHNT and CDR2 is YYREEE (reference sequence). The CDR3 nucleotides read TGTGCCAGCAGTTTGTCTCCACCCGGCAATCAGCCCCAGCATTTT. It translates to CASSLSPPGNQPQHF.